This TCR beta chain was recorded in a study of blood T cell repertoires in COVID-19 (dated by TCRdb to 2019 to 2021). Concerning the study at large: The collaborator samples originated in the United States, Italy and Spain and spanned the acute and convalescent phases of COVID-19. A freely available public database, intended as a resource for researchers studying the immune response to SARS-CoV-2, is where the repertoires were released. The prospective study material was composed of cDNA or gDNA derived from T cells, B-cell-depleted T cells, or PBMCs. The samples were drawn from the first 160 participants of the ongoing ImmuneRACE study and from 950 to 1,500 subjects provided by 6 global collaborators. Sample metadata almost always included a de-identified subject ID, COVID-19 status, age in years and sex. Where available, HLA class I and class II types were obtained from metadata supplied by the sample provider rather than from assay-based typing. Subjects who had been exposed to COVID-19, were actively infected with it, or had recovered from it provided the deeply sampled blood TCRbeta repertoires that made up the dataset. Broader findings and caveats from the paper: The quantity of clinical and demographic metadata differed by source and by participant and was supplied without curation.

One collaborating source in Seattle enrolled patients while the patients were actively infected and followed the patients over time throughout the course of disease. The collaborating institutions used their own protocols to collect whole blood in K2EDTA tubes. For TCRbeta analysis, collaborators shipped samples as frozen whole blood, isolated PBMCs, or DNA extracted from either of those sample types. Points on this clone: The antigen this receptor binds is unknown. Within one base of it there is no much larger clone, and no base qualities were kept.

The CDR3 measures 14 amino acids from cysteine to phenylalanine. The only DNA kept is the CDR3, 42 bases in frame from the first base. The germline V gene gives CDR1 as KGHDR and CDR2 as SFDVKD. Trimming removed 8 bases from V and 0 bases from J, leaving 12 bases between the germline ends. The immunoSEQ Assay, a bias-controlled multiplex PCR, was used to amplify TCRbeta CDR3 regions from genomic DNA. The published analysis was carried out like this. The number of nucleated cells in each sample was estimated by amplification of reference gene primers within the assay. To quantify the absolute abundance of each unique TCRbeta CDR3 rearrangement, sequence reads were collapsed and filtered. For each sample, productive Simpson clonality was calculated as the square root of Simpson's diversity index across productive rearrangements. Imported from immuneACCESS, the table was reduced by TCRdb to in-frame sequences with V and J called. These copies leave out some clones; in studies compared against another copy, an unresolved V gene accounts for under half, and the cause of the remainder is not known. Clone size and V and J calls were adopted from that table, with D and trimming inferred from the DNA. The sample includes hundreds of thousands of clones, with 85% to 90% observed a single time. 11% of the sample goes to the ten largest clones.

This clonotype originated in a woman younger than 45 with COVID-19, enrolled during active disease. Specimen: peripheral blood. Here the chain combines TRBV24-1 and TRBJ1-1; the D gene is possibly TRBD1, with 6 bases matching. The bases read TGTGCCACCACGCCGGGACAAATGAACACTGAAGCTTTCTTT. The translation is CATTPGQMNTEAFF.